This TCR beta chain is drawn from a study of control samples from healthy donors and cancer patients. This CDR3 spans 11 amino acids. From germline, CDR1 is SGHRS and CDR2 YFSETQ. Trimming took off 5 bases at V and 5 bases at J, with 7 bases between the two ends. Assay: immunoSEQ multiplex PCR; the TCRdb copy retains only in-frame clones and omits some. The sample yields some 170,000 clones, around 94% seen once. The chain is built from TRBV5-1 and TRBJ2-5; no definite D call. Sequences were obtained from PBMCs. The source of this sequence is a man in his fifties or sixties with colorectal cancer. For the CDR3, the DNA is TGCGCCAGCAGTACCGTGGAGACCCAGTACTTC. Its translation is CASSTVETQYF.